These 30 T cell receptor beta chains came from one sample sequenced in a study of OX40 agonist ivuxolimab in advanced cancers. Sequencing used immunoSEQ multiplex PCR; TCRdb keeps in-frame clones, though not all of them. The sample includes tens of thousands of clones, 85% seen only once; the top ten take roughly 0.66%. The sample was CD4+ or CD8+ T cells sorted from blood, taken in a trial of the OX40 agonist ivuxolimab. These receptors all stem from an adult with an advanced solid tumor such as melanoma, head and neck, liver or kidney cancer.

The chain links TRBV7-9 to TRBJ1-6; no clear D. There are 17 residues in the CDR3. In germline, CDR1 is SEHNR, CDR2 FQNEAQ (reference sequence). V was trimmed by 1 base and J by 3 bases, leaving 13 bases between them. The CDR3 DNA follows: TGTGCCAGCAGCTTAGGGTGGGGAGGTGGCTATAATTCACCCCTCCACTTT. It specifies CASSLGWGGGYNSPLHF.

This clone has a single count. J is TRBJ2-7 and V is TRBV7-6, with 12 bases identical to TRBD2. V lost 5 bases, J lost 4 bases, and 6 bases stayed unmatched. The CDR3 is 15 residues long. Germline values: CDR1 SGHVS, CDR2 FNYEAQ. This CDR3 is CASSPTSGGQYEQYF. For the CDR3, the DNA is TGTGCCAGCAGCCCGACTAGCGGGGGACAATACGAGCAGTACTTC.

The rearrangement uses TRBV7-2 and TRBJ1-5; D gene unclear. The germline gives CDR1 SGHTA, CDR2 FQGNSA. This CDR3 spans 15 amino acids. The V gene lost 2 bases and the J gene lost 3 bases, with 11 bases spanning the gap. CDR3 DNA sequence: TGTGCCAGCAGCTTAAATAGCCAGCACAATCAGCCCCAGCATTTT. Amino acids: CASSLNSQHNQPQHF.

This clone was counted once. Here the CDR3 reads CTSSHEGTGGADTQYF. The CDR3, as DNA: TGCACCAGCAGCCACGAGGGCACAGGGGGCGCAGATACGCAGTATTTT. The rearrangement uses TRBV1 and TRBJ2-3; the table's D call, TRBD1, has no DNA check behind it. TRBV1 is annotated as a pseudogene. CDR3 length: 16 residues.

CDR3 region: CASSPATGGPGDTQYF. CDR3 nucleotides: TGCGCCAGCAGCCCCGCCACGGGGGGGCCGGGAGATACGCAGTATTTT. The chain joins TRBV5-1 to TRBJ2-3; TRBD2 matches at 8 bases. Per the germline V gene, CDR1 is SGHRS and CDR2 is YFSETQ. Germline trimming cut 4 bases from V and 5 bases from J; bases unmatched to any gene: 12. The length of the CDR3 is 16 residues.

The genes are TRBV19 and TRBJ2-5; TRBD2 might be the D (5 bases). Trimming shortened V by 2 bases and J by 2 bases, and 9 bases separated the two germline ends. Germline values: CDR1 LNHDA, CDR2 SQIVND (reference sequence). The CDR3 has 14 residues. CDR3 in DNA: TGTGCCAGTAGTATAAACGGAGGTCAAGAGACCCAGTACTTC. It codes for CASSINGGQETQYF.

J is TRBJ1-1 and V is TRBV6-5; D is unclear. Trimming stripped 11 bases from V and 0 bases from J, with 10 bases between. The CDR3 extends over 12 amino acids. Germline CDR1 MNHEY, CDR2 SVGAGI. In DNA, the CDR3 is TGTGCCGCGGCCCGCGTGAACACTGAAGCTTTCTTT. It yields the protein CAAARVNTEAFF.

The rearrangement joins TRBV10-2 to TRBJ1-2; TRBD1 matches 9 bases. Germline CDR1 is WSHSY and CDR2 is SAAADI. The CDR3 contains 14 residues. After removal of 4 bases from V and 4 bases from J, the junction contained 4 bases not matched to a gene. CDR3 nucleotide sequence: TGCGCCAGCAGTGTTACAGGGGGCACCTATGGCTACACCTTC. It specifies CASSVTGGTYGYTF.

J is TRBJ1-4 and V is TRBV18; TRBD1 aligns across 7 bases. The V gene's germline CDR1 is KGHSH and CDR2 LQKENI. The CDR3 has 15 amino acids. Trimming removed 3 bases from V and 4 bases from J; junction bases left unmatched: 5. This chain's CDR3 is CASSPYSGGNEKLFF. DNA for the CDR3: TGTGCCAGCTCACCCTATTCAGGGGGTAATGAAAAACTGTTTTTT.

In DNA form, the CDR3 reads TGTGCCAGCAGTCCCGGACAGGGAAGCTATGGCTACACCTTC. This gives the protein CASSPGQGSYGYTF. The chain has TRBV6-9 and TRBJ1-2, with 8 positions matching TRBD1. The CDR3 has 14 residues. After removal of 5 bases from V and 4 bases from J, the junction contained 6 bases not matched to a gene. The germline V gene encodes CDR1 MNHGY and CDR2 SVAAGI.

This clone has just a few counts. The V gene is TRBV5-1, the J gene TRBJ2-1; tentative D call: TRBD2 (6 bases). The CDR3 totals 17 residues. Trimming removed 4 bases from V and 2 bases from J, with 19 bases in between. CDR1 and CDR2 from the germline V gene are SGHRS and YFSETQ. This CDR3 reads CASSGGSFVTPYNEQFF. The CDR3 bases are TGCGCCAGCAGCGGGGGGTCTTTTGTGACCCCCTACAATGAGCAGTTCTTC.

This chain uses TRBV18 with TRBJ1-1, with unresolved D. Trimming left V 4 bases short and J 6 bases short, with 12 bases between. Germline assignment: CDR1 KGHSH and CDR2 LQKENI. The CDR3 runs 13 residues. This CDR3 is CASSQSLEAEAFF. CDR3 nucleotides: TGTGCCAGCTCACAGTCCCTCGAGGCTGAAGCTTTCTTT.

Here the CDR3 reads CAWSPGSGGAPDTQYF. CDR3 bases: TGTGCCTGGAGTCCTGGTAGCGGGGGGGCACCAGATACGCAGTATTTT. The rearrangement uses TRBV30 and TRBJ2-3; 11 bases are a match to TRBD2. V gave up 2 bases and J gave up 4 bases; unmatched junction bases: 8. The CDR3 is 16 amino acids. CDR1 and CDR2 from the germline V gene are GTSNPN and SVGIG (reference sequence).

The chain is built from TRBV4-2 and TRBJ2-7; no clear D. Trimming stripped 4 bases from V and 3 bases from J, with 13 bases between. The germline V gene has CDR1 LGHNA and CDR2 YNFKEQ. The CDR3 is made up of 14 amino acids. The CDR3 DNA sequence: TGTGCCAGCAGCCCCCGGGCCAGGAGCTACGAGCAGTACTTC. It yields the protein CASSPRARSYEQYF.

V and J are TRBV18 and TRBJ2-3, with D perhaps matching TRBD1 (7 bases). The V gene's germline CDR1 is KGHSH and CDR2 LQKENI. V was pared by 2 bases and J by 4 bases, with 25 bases between. The length of the CDR3 is 19 residues. The CDR3, as DNA: TGTGCCAGCTCACCAGACGGAGGGGATTACAGGGGTAGGGCAGATACGCAGTATTTT. Translating it yields CASSPDGGDYRGRADTQYF.

The V and J genes are TRBV13 and TRBJ1-6; D perhaps matches TRBD1 (5 bases). This CDR3 contains 18 residues. The V end lost 5 bases, the J end lost 0 bases, and 17 bases lay between the germline ends. The germline CDR1 and CDR2 sequences are PRHDT and FYEKMQ (reference sequence). Written as DNA, the CDR3 is TGTGCCAGCAGCCGAATTTCAGGGAGCAGCTCCTATAATTCACCCCTCCACTTT. This encodes CASSRISGSSSYNSPLHF.

This clone was found once. This sequence joins TRBV5-4 and TRBJ2-1, with D possibly TRBD2 on 7 matching bases. V was trimmed by 4 bases and J by 3 bases, leaving 20 bases between them. CDR3 length: 17 residues. The germline CDR1 and CDR2 sequences are SGHNT and YYREEE (reference sequence). As DNA, the CDR3 is TGTGCCAGCAGCCGACCGACGGGGGGCCCAAGCTACAATGAGCAGTTCTTC. Translated: CASSRPTGGPSYNEQFF.

The gene calls are TRBV5-6 and TRBJ2-5, with D uncertain. Germline assignment: CDR1 SGHDT and CDR2 YYEEEE. This CDR3 has 14 residues. V lost 0 bases to trimming and J lost 1 base, with 7 bases between them. The CDR3 DNA reads TGTGCCAGCAGCTTGGGGGTCGTCCAAGAGACCCAGTACTTC. It encodes CASSLGVVQETQYF.

V gene TRBV18 combines with J gene TRBJ1-1; a weak D match, TRBD1 (6 bases). Germline loops: CDR1 KGHSH, CDR2 LQKENI. The V and J ends lost 6 bases and 1 base respectively, with 15 bases between them. CDR3 length: 15 residues. Written as DNA, the CDR3 is TGTGCCAGCTCGCCCAGGACAGCTAAGAACACTGAAGCTTTCTTT. It encodes CASSPRTAKNTEAFF.

This sequence joins TRBV30 and TRBJ2-7; D possibly matches TRBD1 or TRBD2 (6 bases each). V was trimmed by 2 bases and J by 4 bases, leaving 12 bases between them. The CDR3 is 13 residues long. Germline-derived CDR1 and CDR2 are GTSNPN and SVGIG (reference sequence). The CDR3 is CAWSRGDGYEQYF. The CDR3 DNA follows: TGTGCCTGGAGTAGGGGGGACGGGTACGAGCAGTACTTC. The whole variable domain, filled in from reference TRBV30 and TRBJ2-7, reads SQTIHQWPATLVQPVGSPLSLECTVEGTSNPNLYWYRQAAGRGLQLLFYSVGIGQISSEVPQNLSASRPQDRQFILSSKKLLLSDSGFYLCAWSRGDGYEQYFGPGTRLTVT.

A few counts support this clone. The V and J genes are TRBV9 and TRBJ1-4; 9 bases fit TRBD1. V trimming: 3 bases; J trimming: 8 bases; junction bases outside the gene matches: 5. From germline, CDR1 is SGDLS and CDR2 YYNGEE. The CDR3 runs to 14 residues. CDR3 sequence: CASSAGTGLEKLFF. The CDR3 DNA reads TGTGCCAGCAGCGCGGGGACAGGGTTGGAAAAACTGTTTTTT.

The J gene is TRBJ2-7, the V gene TRBV6-6; D possibly matches TRBD1 or TRBD2 (5 bases each). Germline CDR1 reads MNHNY; CDR2 reads SVGAGI (reference sequence). The CDR3 runs 15 residues. V was trimmed by 7 bases and J by 4 bases, leaving 20 bases between them. CDR3 DNA sequence: TGTGCCAGCACCATAGCCGGGACCGGGCCATACGAGCAGTACTTC. It encodes CASTIAGTGPYEQYF.

The rearrangement links TRBV7-6 to TRBJ1-1; 7 positions match TRBD1. Germline CDR1 is SGHVS and CDR2 is FNYEAQ. The V gene end was trimmed by 7 bases and the J gene end by 3 bases; junction bases not matched to a gene: 11. There are 15 residues in the CDR3. CDR3 DNA: TGTGCCAGCACCAAACAGGGGCTAGGGGACACTGAAGCTTTCTTT. Translated: CASTKQGLGDTEAFF.

V is TRBV7-9 and J is TRBJ2-1, with 7 bases matching TRBD1. The germline V gene has CDR1 SEHNR and CDR2 FQNEAQ (reference sequence). The V segment lost 1 base and the J segment 10 bases; nucleotides outside the gene matches: 1. The CDR3 covers 12 residues. CDR3 loop: CASSLGGGEQFF. CDR3 DNA: TGTGCCAGCAGCTTAGGAGGGGGCGAGCAGTTCTTC.

V is TRBV5-1 and J is TRBJ2-5; D call uncertain. The V and J ends lost 1 base and 4 bases respectively, with 5 bases between them. The CDR3 totals 12 residues. Germline lookup yields CDR1 SGHRS and CDR2 YFSETQ. The CDR3 DNA is TGCGCCAGCAGCTTGAGTGGAGAGACCCAGTACTTC. Residues: CASSLSGETQYF.

In DNA form, the CDR3 reads TGTGCCAGCAGCTTTGGCGGGGCCGGGTACAATGAGCAGTTCTTC. It specifies CASSFGGAGYNEQFF. V and J are TRBV7-2 and TRBJ2-1; tentative D call: TRBD2 (6 bases). The CDR3 covers 15 residues. Germline values: CDR1 SGHTA, CDR2 FQGNSA. Trimming shortened V by 3 bases and J by 4 bases, and 13 bases separated the two germline ends. The full variable domain, in which reference TRBV7-2 and TRBJ2-1 provide the parts outside the CDR3, is GAGVSQSPSNKVTEKGKDVELRCDPISGHTALYWYRQSLGQGLEFLIYFQGNSAPDKSGLPSDRFSAERTGGSVSTLTIQRTQQEDSAVYLCASSFGGAGYNEQFFGPGTRLTVL.

J is TRBJ1-1 and V is TRBV25-1, with TRBD1 matching 7 bases. Trimming took 4 bases from V and 0 from J; bases not matched to a gene: 5. The length of the CDR3 is 15 residues. Per the germline V gene, CDR1 is MGHDK and CDR2 is SYGVNS. DNA of the CDR3: TGTGCCAGCAGTGGGTCGGACAGGATGAACACTGAAGCTTTCTTT. Protein product: CASSGSDRMNTEAFF.

V and J are TRBV5-6 and TRBJ2-2; 7 bases are shared with TRBD2. Germline trimming cut 0 bases from V and 7 bases from J; bases unmatched to any gene: 6. CDR1 SGHDT and CDR2 YYEEEE come from the germline V gene. CDR3 size: 15 residues. The CDR3 region is CASSLVGLGGGELFF. The CDR3 DNA follows: TGTGCCAGCAGCTTGGTTGGACTAGGAGGCGGGGAGCTGTTTTTT. The entire variable domain, with the rest obtained from reference TRBV5-6 and TRBJ2-2, is as follows: DAGVTQSPTHLIKTRGQQVTLRCSPKSGHDTVSWYQQALGQGPQFIFQYYEEEERQRGNFPDRFSGHQFPNYSSELNVNALLLGDSALYLCASSLVGLGGGELFFGEGSRLTVL.

CDR3 sequence reads: CASSIEDSNQPQHF. The CDR3 DNA is TGTGCCAGTAGTATAGAGGATAGCAATCAGCCCCAGCATTTT. The J gene is TRBJ1-5, the V gene TRBV19; D call uncertain. V dropped 0 bases and J dropped 0 bases, with 3 bases sitting between them. CDR3 length equals 14 residues. Germline lookup yields CDR1 LNHDA and CDR2 SQIVND (reference sequence).

The chain couples TRBV9 to TRBJ2-7; D is possibly TRBD2 (5 bases). Trimming shortened V by 4 bases and J by 1 base, and 15 bases separated the two germline ends. The CDR3 loop spans 15 amino acids. Germline CDR1 reads SGDLS; CDR2 reads YYNGEE. Here the CDR3 reads CASSPTGSGSYEQYF. CDR3 DNA sequence: TGTGCCAGCAGCCCCACTGGGAGCGGATCCTACGAGCAGTACTTC.